This entry is about one TCR beta chain. V gave up 3 bases and J gave up 1 base, with 19 bases separating them. Germline V gene lookup returns CDR1 LNHNV and CDR2 YYDKDF (reference sequence). CDR3 length equals 18 residues. This specimen belongs to a study of blood T cell repertoires in COVID-19. About the study: Sites across the United States, Italy and Spain contributed samples from acute and convalescent COVID-19.

Per the original data handling: Amplification from reference gene primers served as the basis for estimated nucleated cell counts. Only in-frame clones appear in the TCRdb table, and some are missing; sequencing was by immunoSEQ multiplex PCR. The DNA was the basis for D and trimming; V, J and clone size are from that table. The sample includes about 110,000 clones, about 75% of them seen just once. The sample was peripheral blood. The rearrangement links TRBV15 to TRBJ2-1; weak D call: TRBD1 (6 bases). This TCR came from a woman aged 70-85 years with acute or convalescent COVID-19. The chain's CDR3 is CATSSPLSGDHSYNEQFF. The CDR3 DNA follows: TGTGCCACCAGCAGCCCCCTTTCAGGGGATCATTCCTACAATGAGCAGTTCTTC.